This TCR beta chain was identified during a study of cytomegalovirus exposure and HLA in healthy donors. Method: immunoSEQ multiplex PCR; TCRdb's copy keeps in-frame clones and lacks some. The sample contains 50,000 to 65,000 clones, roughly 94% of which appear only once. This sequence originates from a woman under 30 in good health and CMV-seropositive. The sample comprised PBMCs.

CDR3 protein: CAWDRGGYEQYF. The CDR3, as DNA: TGTGCCTGGGACAGGGGGGGGTACGAGCAGTACTTC. The chain combines TRBV30 with TRBJ2-7, with 9 positions matching TRBD1. Germline CDR1 reads GTSNPN; CDR2 reads SVGIG (reference sequence). V lost 5 bases to trimming and J lost 4 bases; unmatched junction nucleotides: 3. The CDR3 sequence is 12 residues long.